One sample yielded the 13 T cell receptor beta chains listed below, sequenced in a study of blood T cell repertoires in COVID-19. Here immunoSEQ multiplex PCR was the method, and the copy in TCRdb shows in-frame clones only, minus some. This sample has 180,000 or so clones; about 83% occur once, and the top ten carry 3.7%. What was sequenced was peripheral blood. Receptors originate from a man in his late teens or twenties with active or convalescent COVID-19.

The V and J genes are TRBV5-6 and TRBJ2-3, with D possibly TRBD1 on 5 matching bases. In germline, CDR1 is SGHDT, CDR2 YYEEEE. Deletions cut 2 bases from V and 2 bases from J, with 12 bases between. The CDR3 is 15 amino acids. As DNA, the CDR3 is TGTGCCAGCAGCTTTCGACAGATCCTCACAGATACGCAGTATTTT. This encodes CASSFRQILTDTQYF. Full variable domain (missing parts from reference TRBV5-6 and TRBJ2-3): DAGVTQSPTHLIKTRGQQVTLRCSPKSGHDTVSWYQQALGQGPQFIFQYYEEEERQRGNFPDRFSGHQFPNYSSELNVNALLLGDSALYLCASSFRQILTDTQYFGPGTRLTVL.

The CDR3 sequence: CAWTDTGELFF. DNA of the CDR3: TGTGCCTGGACAGACACCGGGGAGCTGTTTTTT. This chain connects TRBV30 to TRBJ2-2; D gene ambiguous. This CDR3 is 11 amino acids long. Germline values: CDR1 GTSNPN, CDR2 SVGIG (reference sequence). V lost 4 bases to trimming and J lost 3 bases, with 3 bases between them. Full variable domain (rest looked up from reference TRBV30 and TRBJ2-2): SQTIHQWPATLVQPVGSPLSLECTVEGTSNPNLYWYRQAAGRGLQLLFYSVGIGQISSEVPQNLSASRPQDRQFILSSKKLLLSDSGFYLCAWTDTGELFFGEGSRLTVL.

CDR3 DNA: TGTGCCAGCAAAACAGGGGTAGTAGGCTCCTACAATGAGCAGTTCTTC. This gives the protein CASKTGVVGSYNEQFF. The genes are TRBV2 and TRBJ2-1, with 7 bases lining up with TRBD1. The germline V gene encodes CDR1 SNHLY and CDR2 FYNNEI. V lost 7 bases, J lost 0 bases, and 9 bases stayed unmatched. The CDR3 has 16 residues.

This chain joins TRBV24-1 and TRBJ2-1, with 12 bases matching TRBD2. This CDR3 is built from 17 residues. Germline trimming cut 3 bases from V and 8 bases from J; bases unmatched to any gene: 10. The germline gives CDR1 KGHDR, CDR2 SFDVKD. Here the CDR3 reads CATSDPALAGGNYEQFF. The CDR3 DNA is TGTGCCACCAGTGATCCAGCACTAGCGGGAGGTAATTATGAGCAGTTCTTC.

This clone occurred once. The chain couples TRBV11-3 to TRBJ2-1; 13 bases are a match to TRBD2. The CDR3 consists of 15 residues. Germline CDR1 reads SGHNT; CDR2 reads YENEEA. Unmatched junction bases numbered 8, after V lost 7 bases and J lost 8 bases. The CDR3 DNA is TGTGCCAGCATACAGGGGACTAGCGGGGCCGATGAGCAGTTCTTC. It translates to CASIQGTSGADEQFF.

This clone has just a few counts. The J gene is TRBJ1-5, the V gene TRBV21-1. TRBV21-1 is a pseudogene locus. This CDR3 region has 16 residues. The DNA of the CDR3 is TGTGCCAGCAGCAAAACGGACCCGGGAAGAGGTCAGCCCCAGCATTTT. Amino acids: CASSKTDPGRGQPQHF.

The CDR3 sequence is CASSITGGTETQYF. The CDR3 coding sequence is TGTGCCAGTAGTATCACGGGAGGGACGGAGACCCAGTACTTC. This chain joins TRBV19 and TRBJ2-5; TRBD2 matches 8 bases. This CDR3 region has 14 residues. J was trimmed by 5 bases and V by 3 bases; bases with no gene match: 5. CDR1 is LNHDA, CDR2 SQIVND, per germline (reference sequence).

J is TRBJ1-2 and V is TRBV15; D is unresolved. V lost 0 bases to trimming and J lost 0 bases, with 14 bases between them. Looked up from germline, CDR1 is LNHNV and CDR2 is YYDKDF (reference sequence). The CDR3 sequence is 17 residues long. The CDR3 sequence is CATSRDFGVEANYGYTF. CDR3 nucleotide sequence: TGTGCCACCAGCAGAGATTTCGGGGTTGAAGCTAACTATGGCTACACCTTC.

CDR3 nucleotides: TGTGCCAGCAGCGTAGCTGGGGGCAGCCCTTACGGAGAGACCCAGTACTTC. Encoded protein: CASSVAGGSPYGETQYF. The J gene is TRBJ2-5, the V gene TRBV9, with D possibly being TRBD1 (6 bases). The V end lost 0 bases, the J end lost 4 bases, and 19 bases lay between the germline ends. In germline, CDR1 is SGDLS, CDR2 YYNGEE. The CDR3 runs to 17 residues.

The J gene is TRBJ1-1, the V gene TRBV11-3; D is undetermined. CDR3 size: 13 residues. V lost 5 bases and J lost 1, with 8 bases in between. Germline-derived CDR1 and CDR2 are SGHNT and YENEEA. This CDR3 is CASSLTPNTEAFF. CDR3 nucleotide sequence: TGTGCCAGCAGCCTGACACCGAACACTGAAGCTTTCTTT.

The sample holds a few counts of this clone. The chain employs TRBV11-2 and TRBJ2-2, with D hard to call. The V gene lost 4 bases and the J gene lost 5 bases, with 5 bases spanning the gap. Germline-derived CDR1 and CDR2 are SGHAT and FQNNGV. The CDR3 consists of 12 residues. The CDR3 DNA sequence: TGTGCCAGCAGCTCGGTGACCGGGGAGCTGTTTTTT. Amino acid sequence: CASSSVTGELFF.

The chain is built from TRBV5-6 and TRBJ2-7, with 10 bases fitting TRBD1. The CDR3 is made up of 18 amino acids. CDR1 and CDR2 from the germline V gene are SGHDT and YYEEEE. The J segment lost 1 base and the V segment lost 2 bases, leaving 12 bases of the junction unmatched. DNA of the CDR3: TGTGCCAGCAGCTTAGGAGGGACAGGGGTCCTGGGGTCCTACGAGCAGTACTTC. This gives the protein CASSLGGTGVLGSYEQYF.

The chain couples TRBV4-2 to TRBJ2-5; D may be TRBD2 (6 bases). Per the germline V gene, CDR1 is LGHNA and CDR2 is YNFKEQ. V lost 0 bases and J 4 bases, leaving 24 bases between the germline ends. CDR3 size: 19 residues. The CDR3 nucleotides read TGTGCCAGCAGCCAAGATTGGGTAGCGGCCTCTCAAGGGGTAGAGACCCAGTACTTC. It encodes CASSQDWVAASQGVETQYF.